The 6 T cell receptor beta chains reported below all come from one sample, sequenced in a study of blood T cell repertoires in COVID-19. Method: immunoSEQ multiplex PCR; TCRdb's copy keeps in-frame clones and lacks some. The data hold about 190,000 clones, with about 82% observed a single time. The sequencing sample was made of peripheral blood. All receptors derive from a young woman with acute or convalescent COVID-19.

In DNA form, the CDR3 reads TGTGCCAGTAGTAGAGTCTTCGTGGCTAGCGACAACTACGAGCAGTACTTC. Translating it yields CASSRVFVASDNYEQYF. The V call is TRBV19, the J call TRBJ2-7, with D perhaps matching TRBD2 (6 bases). Trimming stripped 4 bases from V and 3 bases from J, with 22 bases between. Germline lookup yields CDR1 LNHDA and CDR2 SQIVND (reference sequence). CDR3 length: 17 residues.

This clone came up a few times. The chain joins TRBV5-1 to TRBJ2-7; 8 bases match TRBD2. Per germline, CDR1 SGHRS and CDR2 YFSETQ. The CDR3 is made up of 12 amino acids. J lost 6 bases, V lost 1 base, and 0 bases had no gene match. The CDR3 here is CASSLSGSEQYF. CDR3 DNA sequence: TGCGCCAGCAGCTTGAGCGGGAGCGAGCAGTACTTC.

The rearrangement joins TRBV12-5 to TRBJ2-5; TRBD1 matches at 9 bases. Losses at the gene ends were 5 bases for V and 2 bases for J; bases not matched to a gene: 3. Germline CDR1 is LGHNT and CDR2 is FRNRAP. CDR3 length: 14 amino acids. The CDR3 DNA reads as TGTGCTAGTGGTCATGGGACAGGGCAAGAGACCCAGTACTTC. This codes for CASGHGTGQETQYF.

The CDR3 DNA sequence: TGTGCCAGCAGCTTAGGAGACAGGTCCATGAACACTGAAGCTTTCTTT. Translation gives CASSLGDRSMNTEAFF. The chain is built from TRBV7-9 and TRBJ1-1; D is perhaps TRBD1 (6 bases). The V and J ends lost 1 base and 0 bases respectively, with 12 bases between them. The length of the CDR3 is 16 residues. Germline values: CDR1 SEHNR, CDR2 FQNEAQ (reference sequence).

The gene calls are TRBV7-2 and TRBJ2-7; the match to TRBD2 covers 11 bases. The V and J ends lost 5 bases and 6 bases, in that order; junction bases with no gene match: 15. There are 17 residues in the CDR3. CDR1 and CDR2 from the germline V gene are SGHTA and FQGNSA. The CDR3 here is CASSPPGLAAQLGEQYF. CDR3 in DNA: TGTGCCAGCAGCCCGCCGGGACTAGCGGCGCAACTCGGCGAGCAGTACTTC.

The chain combines TRBV11-2 with TRBJ2-4; 7 bases agree with TRBD2. The CDR3 length is 15 residues. Germline V CDR1 and CDR2: SGHAT, FQNNGV. With 1 base clipped from V and 11 bases from J, the junction kept 11 bases outside the gene matches. The CDR3 DNA sequence: TGTGCCAGCAGCTTAGGGTCGAACGGGGGGTCCGTTCAGTACTTC. This translates into CASSLGSNGGSVQYF. Combining the CDR3 with reference TRBV11-2 and TRBJ2-4 gives the whole variable domain EAGVAQSPRYKIIEKRQSVAFWCNPISGHATLYWYQQILGQGPKLLIQFQNNGVVDDSQLPKDRFSAERLKGVDSTLKIQPAKLEDSAVYLCASSLGSNGGSVQYFGAGTRLSVL.